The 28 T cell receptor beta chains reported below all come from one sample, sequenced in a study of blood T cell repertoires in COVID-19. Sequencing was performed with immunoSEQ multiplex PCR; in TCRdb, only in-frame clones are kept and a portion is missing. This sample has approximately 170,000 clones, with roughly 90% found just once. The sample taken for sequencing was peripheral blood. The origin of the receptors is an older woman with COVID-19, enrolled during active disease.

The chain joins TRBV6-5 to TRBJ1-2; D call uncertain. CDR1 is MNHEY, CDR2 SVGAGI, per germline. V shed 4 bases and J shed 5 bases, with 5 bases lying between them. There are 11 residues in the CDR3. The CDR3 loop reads CASSSLYGYTF. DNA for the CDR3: TGTGCCAGCAGTTCCCTGTATGGCTACACCTTC.

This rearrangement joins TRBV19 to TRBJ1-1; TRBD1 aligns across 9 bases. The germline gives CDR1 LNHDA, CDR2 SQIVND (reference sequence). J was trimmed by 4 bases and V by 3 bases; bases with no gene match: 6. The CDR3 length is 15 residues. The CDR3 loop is CASSMGGTGITEAFF. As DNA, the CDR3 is TGTGCCAGTAGTATGGGAGGGACAGGGATCACTGAAGCTTTCTTT.

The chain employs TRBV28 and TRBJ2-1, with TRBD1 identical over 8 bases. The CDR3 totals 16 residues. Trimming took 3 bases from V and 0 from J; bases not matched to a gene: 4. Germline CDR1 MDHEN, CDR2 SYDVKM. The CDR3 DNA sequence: TGTGCCAGCAGTTTTAGGACAGGGATCTCCTACAATGAGCAGTTCTTC. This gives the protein CASSFRTGISYNEQFF.

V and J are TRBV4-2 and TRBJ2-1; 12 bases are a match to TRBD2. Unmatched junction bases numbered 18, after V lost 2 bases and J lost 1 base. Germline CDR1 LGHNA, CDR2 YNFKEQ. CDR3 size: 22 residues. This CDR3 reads CASSQSSTLLAGGVVSYNEQFF. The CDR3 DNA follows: TGTGCCAGCAGCCAATCCTCTACTCTACTAGCGGGAGGAGTTGTTTCCTACAATGAGCAGTTCTTC.

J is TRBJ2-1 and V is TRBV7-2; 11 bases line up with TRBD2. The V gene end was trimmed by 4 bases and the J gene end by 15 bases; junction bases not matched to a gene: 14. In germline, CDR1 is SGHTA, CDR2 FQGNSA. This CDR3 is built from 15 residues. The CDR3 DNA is TGTGCCAGCAGCTCCCAGAGGACTAGCGGGTCCCCGGCGTTCTTC. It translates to CASSSQRTSGSPAFF.

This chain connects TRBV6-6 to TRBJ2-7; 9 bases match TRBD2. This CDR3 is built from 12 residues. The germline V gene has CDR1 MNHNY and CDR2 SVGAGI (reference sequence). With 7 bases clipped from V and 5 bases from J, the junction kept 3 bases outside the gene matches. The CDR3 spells CASTSGVNEQYF. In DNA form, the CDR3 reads TGTGCCAGCACTAGCGGGGTCAACGAGCAGTACTTC.

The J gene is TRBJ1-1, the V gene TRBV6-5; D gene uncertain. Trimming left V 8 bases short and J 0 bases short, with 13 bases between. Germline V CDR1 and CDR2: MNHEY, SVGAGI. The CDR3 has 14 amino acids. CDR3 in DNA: TGTGCCAGCTCCGCGAAGAGTCTGAACACTGAAGCTTTCTTT. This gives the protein CASSAKSLNTEAFF.

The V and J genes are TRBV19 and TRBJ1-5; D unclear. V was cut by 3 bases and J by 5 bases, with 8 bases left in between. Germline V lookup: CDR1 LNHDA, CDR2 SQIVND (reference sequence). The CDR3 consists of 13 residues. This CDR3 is CASSMVSYQPQHF. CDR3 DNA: TGTGCCAGTAGTATGGTTAGTTATCAGCCCCAGCATTTT. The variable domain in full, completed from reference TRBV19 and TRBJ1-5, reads DGGITQSPKYLFRKEGQNVTLSCEQNLNHDAMYWYRQDPGQGLRLIYYSQIVNDFQKGDIAEGYSVSREKKESFPLTVTSAQKNPTAFYLCASSMVSYQPQHFGDGTRLSIL.

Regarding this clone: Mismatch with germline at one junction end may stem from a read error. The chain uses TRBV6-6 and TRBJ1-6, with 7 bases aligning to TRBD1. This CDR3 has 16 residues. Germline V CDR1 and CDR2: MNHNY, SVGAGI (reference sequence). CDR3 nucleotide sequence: TGTGCCAGCAGTCATCCGACAGGGATAGATAATTCAGCCCTCCACTTT. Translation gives CASSHPTGIDNSALHF.

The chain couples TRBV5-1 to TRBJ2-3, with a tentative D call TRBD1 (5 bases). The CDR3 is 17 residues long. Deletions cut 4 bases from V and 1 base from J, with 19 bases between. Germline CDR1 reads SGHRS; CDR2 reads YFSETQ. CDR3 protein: CASSGVQQVPGTDTQYF. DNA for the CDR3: TGCGCCAGCAGCGGGGTCCAACAGGTACCTGGCACAGATACGCAGTATTTT.

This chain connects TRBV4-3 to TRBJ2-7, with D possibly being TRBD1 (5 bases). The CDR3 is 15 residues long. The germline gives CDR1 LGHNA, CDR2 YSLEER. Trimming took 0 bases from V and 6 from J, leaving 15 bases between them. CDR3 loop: CASSQDRGRSGEQYF. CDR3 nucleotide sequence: TGCGCCAGCAGCCAAGATAGGGGCAGATCGGGCGAGCAGTACTTC.

The CDR3 region is CASSMTGYVEAFF. In DNA form, the CDR3 reads TGTGCCAGCAGCATGACAGGGTACGTTGAAGCTTTCTTT. The chain carries TRBV5-6 and TRBJ1-1; 7 bases are a match to TRBD1. V was pared by 4 bases and J by 7 bases, with 7 bases of the junction left unmatched. The CDR3 loop spans 13 amino acids. Germline V gene lookup returns CDR1 SGHDT and CDR2 YYEEEE.

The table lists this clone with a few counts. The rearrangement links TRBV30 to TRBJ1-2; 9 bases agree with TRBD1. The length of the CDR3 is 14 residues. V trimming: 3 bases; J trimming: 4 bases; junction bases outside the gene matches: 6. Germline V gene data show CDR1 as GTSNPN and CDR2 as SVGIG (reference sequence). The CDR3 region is CAWRQGAYRYGYTF. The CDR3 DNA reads TGTGCCTGGAGACAGGGGGCATACCGCTATGGCTACACCTTC.

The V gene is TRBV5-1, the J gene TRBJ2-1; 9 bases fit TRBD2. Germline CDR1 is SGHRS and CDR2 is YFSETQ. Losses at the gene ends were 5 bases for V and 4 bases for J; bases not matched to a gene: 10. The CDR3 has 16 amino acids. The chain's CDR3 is CASRAAGGFGYNEQFF. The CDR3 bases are TGCGCCAGCAGGGCAGCGGGAGGTTTCGGGTACAATGAGCAGTTCTTC.

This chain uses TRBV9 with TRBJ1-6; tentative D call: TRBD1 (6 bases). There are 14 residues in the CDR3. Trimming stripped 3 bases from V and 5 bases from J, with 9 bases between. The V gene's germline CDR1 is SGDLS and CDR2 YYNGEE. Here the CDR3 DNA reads TGTGCCAGCAGCGCCAGACAGGATAATTCACCCCTCCACTTT. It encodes CASSARQDNSPLHF.

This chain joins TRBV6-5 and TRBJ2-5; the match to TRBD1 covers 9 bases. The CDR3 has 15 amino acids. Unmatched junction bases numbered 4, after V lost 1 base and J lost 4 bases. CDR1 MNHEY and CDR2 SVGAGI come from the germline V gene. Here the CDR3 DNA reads TGTGCCAGCAGTTACTGGGGGACAGGGTCAGAGACCCAGTACTTC. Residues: CASSYWGTGSETQYF.

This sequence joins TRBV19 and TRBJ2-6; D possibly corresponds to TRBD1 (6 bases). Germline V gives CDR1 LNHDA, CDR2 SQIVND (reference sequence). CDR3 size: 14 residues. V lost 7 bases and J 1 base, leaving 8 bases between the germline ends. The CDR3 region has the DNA TGTGCCAGTACTACAGGGTCTGGGGCCAACGTCCTGACTTTC. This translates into CASTTGSGANVLTF. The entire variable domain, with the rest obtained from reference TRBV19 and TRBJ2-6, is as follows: DGGITQSPKYLFRKEGQNVTLSCEQNLNHDAMYWYRQDPGQGLRLIYYSQIVNDFQKGDIAEGYSVSREKKESFPLTVTSAQKNPTAFYLCASTTGSGANVLTFGAGSRLTVL.

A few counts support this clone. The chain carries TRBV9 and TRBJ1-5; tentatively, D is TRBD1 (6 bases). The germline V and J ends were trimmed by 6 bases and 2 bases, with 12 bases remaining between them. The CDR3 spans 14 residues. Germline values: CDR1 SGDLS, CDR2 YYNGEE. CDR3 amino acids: CASNLQGGNQPQHF. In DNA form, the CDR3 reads TGTGCCAGCAACCTACAGGGAGGCAATCAGCCCCAGCATTTT.

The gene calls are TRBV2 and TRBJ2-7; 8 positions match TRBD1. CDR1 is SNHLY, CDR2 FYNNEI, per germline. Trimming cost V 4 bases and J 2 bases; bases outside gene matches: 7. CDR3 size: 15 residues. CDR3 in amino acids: CASSGGQGVPYEQYF. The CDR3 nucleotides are TGTGCCAGCAGTGGAGGACAGGGAGTACCCTACGAGCAGTACTTC.

CDR3 in DNA: TGTGCCAGCAGTTTAACACCGAACTACGAGCAGTACTTC. Residues: CASSLTPNYEQYF. This chain joins TRBV28 and TRBJ2-7; D unclear. Germline CDR1 and CDR2: MDHEN and SYDVKM. The V gene lost 2 bases and the J gene lost 3 bases, with 8 bases spanning the gap. The CDR3 extends over 13 amino acids.

The CDR3 is CASSPRGLNQPQHF. The CDR3 region has the DNA TGTGCCAGCAGCCCCAGGGGGCTCAATCAGCCCCAGCATTTT. The genes are TRBV9 and TRBJ1-5; 8 bases align to TRBD1. With 4 bases clipped from V and 3 bases from J, the junction kept 3 bases outside the gene matches. CDR1 SGDLS and CDR2 YYNGEE come from the germline V gene. This CDR3 is 14 amino acids long.

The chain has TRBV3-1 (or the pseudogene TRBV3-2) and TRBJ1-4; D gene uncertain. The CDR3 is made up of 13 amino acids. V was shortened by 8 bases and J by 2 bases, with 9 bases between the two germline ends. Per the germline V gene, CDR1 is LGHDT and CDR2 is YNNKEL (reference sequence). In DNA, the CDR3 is TGTGCCAGCCGGGCGGGGACTAATGAAAAACTGTTTTTT. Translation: CASRAGTNEKLFF.

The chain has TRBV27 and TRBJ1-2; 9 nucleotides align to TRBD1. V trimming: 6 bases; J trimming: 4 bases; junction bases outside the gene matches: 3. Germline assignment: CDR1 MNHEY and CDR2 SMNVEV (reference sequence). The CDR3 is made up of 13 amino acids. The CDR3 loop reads CASRVTGGYGYTF. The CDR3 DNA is TGTGCCAGCAGGGTGACAGGGGGCTATGGCTACACCTTC.

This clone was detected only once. CDR3 in DNA: TGCGCCAGCAGTGAGTCGGTGCGGTCCAGGGGTACGCAGTATTTT. As protein: CASSESVRSRGTQYF. This chain joins TRBV10-1 and TRBJ2-3; D may be TRBD1 (6 bases). Trimming stripped 0 bases from V and 8 bases from J, with 15 bases between. This CDR3 has 15 residues. Germline values: CDR1 WNHNN, CDR2 SYGVQD (reference sequence).

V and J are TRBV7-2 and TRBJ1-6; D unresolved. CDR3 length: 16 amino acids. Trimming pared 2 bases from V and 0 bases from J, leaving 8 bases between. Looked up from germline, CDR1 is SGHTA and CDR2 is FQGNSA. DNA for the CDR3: TGTGCCAGCAGCTTACTAAGAAGCTCCTATAATTCACCCCTCCACTTT. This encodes CASSLLRSSYNSPLHF.

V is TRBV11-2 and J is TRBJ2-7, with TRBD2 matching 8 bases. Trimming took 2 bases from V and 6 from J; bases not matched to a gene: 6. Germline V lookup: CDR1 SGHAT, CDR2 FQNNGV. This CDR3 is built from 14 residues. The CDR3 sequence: CASSLIGSGGEQYF. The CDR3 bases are TGTGCCAGCAGCTTAATTGGGAGCGGGGGCGAGCAGTACTTC.

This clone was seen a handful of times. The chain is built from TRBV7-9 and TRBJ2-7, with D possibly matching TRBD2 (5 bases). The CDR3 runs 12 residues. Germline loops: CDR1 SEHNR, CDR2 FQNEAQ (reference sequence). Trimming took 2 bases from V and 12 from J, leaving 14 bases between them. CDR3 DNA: TGTGCCAGCAGCTTACCACCCGGCCGGGGGTACTTC. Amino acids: CASSLPPGRGYF. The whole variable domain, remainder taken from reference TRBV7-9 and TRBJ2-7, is DTGVSQNPRHKITKRGQNVTFRCDPISEHNRLYWYRQTLGQGPEFLTYFQNEAQLEKSRLLSDRFSAERPKGSFSTLEIQRTEQGDSAMYLCASSLPPGRGYFGPGTRLTVT.

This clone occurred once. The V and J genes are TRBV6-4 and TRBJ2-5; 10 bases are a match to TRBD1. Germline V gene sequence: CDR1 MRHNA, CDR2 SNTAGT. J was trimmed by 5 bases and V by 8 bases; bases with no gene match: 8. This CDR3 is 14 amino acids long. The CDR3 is CASPWTGGEETQYF. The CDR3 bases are TGTGCCAGCCCTTGGACAGGGGGAGAGGAGACCCAGTACTTC.